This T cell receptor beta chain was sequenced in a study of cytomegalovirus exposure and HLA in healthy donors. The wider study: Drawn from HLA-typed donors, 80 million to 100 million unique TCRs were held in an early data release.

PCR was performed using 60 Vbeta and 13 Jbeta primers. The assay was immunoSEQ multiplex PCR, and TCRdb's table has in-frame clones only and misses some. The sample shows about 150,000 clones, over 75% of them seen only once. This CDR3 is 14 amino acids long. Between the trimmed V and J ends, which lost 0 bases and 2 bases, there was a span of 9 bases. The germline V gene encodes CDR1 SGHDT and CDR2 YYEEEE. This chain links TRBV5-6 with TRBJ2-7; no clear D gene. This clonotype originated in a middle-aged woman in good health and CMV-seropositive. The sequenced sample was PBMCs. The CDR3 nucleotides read TGTGCCAGCAGCTTGGCTCCCCTAACCTACGAGCAGTACTTC. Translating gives CASSLAPLTYEQYF.